The sequence of this TCR beta chain was determined in a study of blood T cells in healthy people across ages. The use of a sample-barcoded 5' primer and a J-beta primer mix characterized a second PCR of roughly 7 to 11 cycles. TCRdb recomputed calls from the 5' RACE reads with MiXCR, one row per CDR3 protein. The sample lists over 550,000 distinct CDR3 sequences; about 30% were seen once. Germline V gene data show CDR1 as SGDLS and CDR2 as YYNGEE. The CDR3 totals 16 residues. J lost 6 bases, V lost 2 bases, and 10 bases had no gene match. The J gene is TRBJ2-2, the V gene TRBV9; TRBD1 matches 7 bases. The source material was blood. This clonotype was sampled from an elderly woman in good health. This CDR3 is CASSVTDRVGAGELFF. The CDR3 nucleotides read TGTGCCAGCAGCGTTACTGACAGGGTCGGCGCCGGGGAGCTGTTTTTT.